The 4 T cell receptor beta chains below were found in one sample sequenced in a study of OX40 agonist ivuxolimab in advanced cancers. Using immunoSEQ multiplex PCR, the repertoire was profiled, and TCRdb retains in-frame clones only, with some absent. Of 60,000 to 70,000 clones listed, about 81% are singletons. This sample comprised CD4+ or CD8+ T cells sorted from blood, obtained in a trial of the OX40 agonist ivuxolimab. Receptor source: an adult with an advanced solid tumor such as melanoma, head and neck, liver or kidney cancer.

This clone appeared a single time. This chain links TRBV5-6 with TRBJ1-2, with no clear D. Trimming took 2 bases from V and 8 from J, leaving 16 bases between them. CDR3 length equals 14 residues. The germline V gene encodes CDR1 SGHDT and CDR2 YYEEEE. The CDR3 coding sequence is TGTGCCAGCAGCTTAAATGGGCTCGCGGTGGGCTACACCTTC. This sequence encodes CASSLNGLAVGYTF. Drawing the rest from reference TRBV5-6 and TRBJ1-2, the complete variable domain is DAGVTQSPTHLIKTRGQQVTLRCSPKSGHDTVSWYQQALGQGPQFIFQYYEEEERQRGNFPDRFSGHQFPNYSSELNVNALLLGDSALYLCASSLNGLAVGYTFGSGTRLTVV.

The chain joins TRBV6-5 to TRBJ1-5, with D possibly TRBD1 on 5 matching bases. There are 15 residues in the CDR3. Germline CDR1 MNHEY, CDR2 SVGAGI. V gave up 5 bases and J gave up 3 bases, with 14 bases separating them. CDR3 nucleotide sequence: TGTGCCAGCAGTCCTCGGACAAGGGTCAATCAGCCCCAGCATTTT. Amino acid sequence: CASSPRTRVNQPQHF.

The V gene is TRBV7-9, the J gene TRBJ2-1; TRBD1 matches at 9 bases. From germline, CDR1 is SEHNR and CDR2 FQNEAQ (reference sequence). The V segment lost 3 bases and the J segment 3 bases; nucleotides outside the gene matches: 3. The CDR3 length is 15 residues. Here the CDR3 DNA reads TGTGCCAGCAGCTTGTGGACAGGGGTCTACAATGAGCAGTTCTTC. This gives the protein CASSLWTGVYNEQFF.

The count of this clone is one. The gene calls are TRBV11-2 and TRBJ1-1; possibly TRBD1 for D (6 bases). Germline-derived CDR1 and CDR2 are SGHAT and FQNNGV. Trimming took off 3 bases at V and 7 bases at J, with 9 bases between the two ends. The CDR3 extends over 12 amino acids. The CDR3 coding sequence is TGTGCCAGCAGCTTCCTCAGGGGTGAAGCTTTCTTT. As protein: CASSFLRGEAFF.